The rows below give T cell receptor beta chains drawn from one sample of a study of radiotherapy plus CTLA-4 blockade in lung cancer. Using immunoSEQ multiplex PCR, the repertoire was profiled, and TCRdb retains in-frame clones only, with some absent. The sample has 75,000 to 100,000 clones; roughly four fifths are singletons. Sequencing was performed on peripheral blood, taken from a patient treated with radiotherapy plus ipilimumab. Every receptor here comes from a human donor with non-small cell lung cancer who had a partial response to radiotherapy plus ipilimumab. Both conserved end residues are part of each CDR3. The order of the fields is J gene, clone size, V gene, D gene, CDR3 DNA, CDR3 protein. D genes are given only for firm matches. Clone size is stated in some rows and not others, as once, few, many or a class when expanded.

>TRBJ2-5|few|TRBV9|.
TGTGCCAGCAGCCCAGCCCCCTCAGGTCGAGAGACCCAGTACTTC
CASSPAPSGRETQYF
>TRBJ1-1|.|TRBV2|.
TGTGCCAGCAGAAACAGGGTATCAGCCACTGAAGCTTTCTTT
CASRNRVSATEAFF
>TRBJ2-7|.|TRBV7-9|.
TGTGCCAGCAGCCGAGACAGCTCCTACGAGCAGTACTTC
CASSRDSSYEQYF
>TRBJ2-7|.|TRBV7-2|.
TGTGCCAGCAGCGCCACTTCAGGGAAGAACGACGAGCAGTACTTC
CASSATSGKNDEQYF
>TRBJ1-4|.|TRBV11-2|.
TGTGCCAGCAGCCCAGAGGGTGATCCAACTAATGAAAAACTGTTTTTT
CASSPEGDPTNEKLFF
>TRBJ2-1|.|TRBV28|.
TGTGCCAGCAGTCCCCCCGAGGGTGAGCAGTTCTTC
CASSPPEGEQFF
>TRBJ1-2|once|TRBV2|TRBD1
TGTGCCAGCAATGGACAGGGTTTCGGCGGCTACACCTTC
CASNGQGFGGYTF
>TRBJ2-7|.|TRBV5-1|TRBD2
TGCGCCAGCAGCTCCGCTAGCGGGAGGACCTACGAGCAGTACTTC
CASSSASGRTYEQYF
>TRBJ2-5|.|TRBV5-1|TRBD2
TGCGCCAGCAGCTTTGAATGGCAGGGGGCAACTAGCGGGAGTGGGGAGACCCAGTACTTC
CASSFEWQGATSGSGETQYF
>TRBJ1-2|.|TRBV6-1|.
TGTGCCAGCAGTGTTGGCAGGGCGAACTATGGCTACACCTTC
CASSVGRANYGYTF
>TRBJ2-1|.|TRBV5-1|TRBD2
TGCGCCAGCAGCTTGGGGACTAGCGGGAGTTTCGGCAATGAGCAGTTCTTC
CASSLGTSGSFGNEQFF